Sequencing of this T cell receptor beta chain was carried out in a study of CD8+ T cells in alopecia areata (dated by TCRdb to between 2018 and 2020). For the wider study: The treated patients, all with moderate-to-severe alopecia areata, were enrolled in an open-label pilot trial of oral tofacitinib given at 5 to 10 mg twice daily. In humans, TCRbeta sequencing was performed on scalp tissue and on sorted CD4+ and CD8+ peripheral blood T cells from healthy controls and from patients with patchy or totalis/universalis alopecia areata. In treated patients, disease severity was measured using the SALT score, which gives the percentage of scalp surface area affected. Clonality in the scalp was compared among normal scalp (n=4), patchy alopecia areata scalp (n=8), and alopecia totalis/universalis scalp (n=8). Tofacitinib-treated patients had biopsies at baseline and at 4 and 24 weeks of treatment, with a later scalp biopsy in several patients. Patients stayed on tofacitinib for 6 to 18 months and then had 6 months of follow-up off drug so that delayed response and recurrence could be assessed. RNA came from the PAXgene miRNA kit for fixed scalp, the miRNeasy kit for PBMCs, and the RNeasy kit for mouse skin. The study used high-throughput TCRbeta sequencing to examine T cell clonal expansion in alopecia areata, in both the C3H/HeJ mouse model and human patients. immunoSEQ multiplex PCR using 35 Vbeta forward primers and 13 Jbeta reverse primers was used to amplify TCRbeta CDR3 regions. Findings and caveats that apply to the study as a whole: Because the treated cohort was small and included a single nonresponder, larger studies are needed to assess links between baseline CD8+ expansion and response. Compared with normal scalp, lesional scalp had higher clonality and more expanded CD8+ clones, particularly in alopecia totalis/universalis, a pattern that suggests antigenic drive. Many expanded lesional clones were found to persist in scalp and blood during tofacitinib treatment, and relapse after treatment cessation may be partly explained by this persistence. Scalp TCR repertoire analysis is complicated because resident alphabeta T cells in normal human skin are also sequenced, whereas mouse skin is dominated by gammadelta T cells. Scalp clonality and the number of expanded CD8+ clones among the top 100 scalp clones were significantly decreased by tofacitinib. TCR sequences shared between patients were less clear than in mice, possibly partly because of HLA diversity in the patient population.

According to the study, the label for this sample's time point signals: about 4 weeks on oral tofacitinib. The treatment or condition label, as the study defines it: oral pan-JAK inhibitor, 5-10 mg twice daily. Lesional scalp punch biopsies and peripheral blood were obtained from alopecia areata patients. After PBMCs were isolated by density centrifugation and stained for CD3, CD4 and CD8, a FACSAria was used to sort CD4+ and CD8+ T cells. From the cysteine through the phenylalanine, the CDR3 covers 12 amino acids. CDR3 DNA is the only sequence kept; it has 36 bases, read in frame from the first base. CDR1 is given as SGHDT and CDR2 as YYEEEE, both from the germline V gene. V is pared back by 9 bases and J by 13 bases, with 21 bases lying between the germline termini. Concerning this clone itself: Its antigen is currently not known. No clone much larger than this one lies a single base away; base qualities are absent.

Receptor amplification or capture employed the immunoSEQ multiplex PCR assay. For TCR sequencing, RNA was extracted from every sample and reverse transcribed into cDNA to serve as template. First-strand cDNA was synthesized using SuperScript III with a 2:1 mix of oligo-dT and random hexamers. Amplification bias was assessed with a synthetic immune receptor repertoire, and residual bias was removed computationally. Concerning the study's data processing: Raw reads were preprocessed to remove errors, and CDR3 was defined by IMGT conventions from the conserved cysteine to phenylalanine. Clonality was computed by normalizing Shannon entropy by log2 of the number of productive unique TCRs and subtracting the result from 1. Scalp TCRbeta sequences were cross-referenced with sorted blood CD4 and CD8 repertoires so that the CD4 or CD8 identity of scalp clones could be inferred. TCRdb mirrors the immuneACCESS table, restricted to in-frame sequences. Some clones are absent from its copies; in checked studies, under half trace to an unresolved V gene, and the reason for the others is unknown. Clonal size and the V and J genes are those of that table, whereas D and trimming came from the DNA. Across this sample there are about 190,000 clones, with around 65% seen only once. Jointly, the top ten make up 4% to 5% of the sample.

The receptor was isolated from a human donor with alopecia areata. The sequencing used CD4+ T cells sorted from blood, collected at week 4, from a patient treated with tofacitinib. The rearrangement combines TRBV5-6 with TRBJ2-3, with TRBD1 tentatively as D gene (6 bases match). The DNA sequence reads TGTGCCACGACCTACAGGGAAGCAAAAGAGTATTTT. Its translation reads: CATTYREAKEYF.